The TCR beta chain described here comes from a study of T cell repertoires and HLA-DP antigens. Study-wide context: A couple of male donors and one female donor spanned ages 18-to-29 through 60-to-69.

Repertoires were generated with immunoSEQ multiplex PCR, while TCRdb's copy carries only in-frame clones and drops some. The repertoire holds some 89,000 clones, with 86% as singletons. Concerning this clone itself: The antigen is undetermined.

This receptor was identified in a man in his fifties in good health and CMV-seronegative. The sequenced sample was CD4+ T cells from PBMCs.

CDR3 nucleotides: TGTGCCAGTAGTATAGGGGGACAGACTAATTCACCCCTCCACTTT. Protein sequence: CASSIGGQTNSPLHF. The J gene is TRBJ1-6, the V gene TRBV19; 7 bases align to TRBD1. The ends lost 1 base at V and 6 bases at J; junction bases unmatched: 3. This CDR3 has 15 amino acids. Germline V gene lookup returns CDR1 LNHDA and CDR2 SQIVND (reference sequence).